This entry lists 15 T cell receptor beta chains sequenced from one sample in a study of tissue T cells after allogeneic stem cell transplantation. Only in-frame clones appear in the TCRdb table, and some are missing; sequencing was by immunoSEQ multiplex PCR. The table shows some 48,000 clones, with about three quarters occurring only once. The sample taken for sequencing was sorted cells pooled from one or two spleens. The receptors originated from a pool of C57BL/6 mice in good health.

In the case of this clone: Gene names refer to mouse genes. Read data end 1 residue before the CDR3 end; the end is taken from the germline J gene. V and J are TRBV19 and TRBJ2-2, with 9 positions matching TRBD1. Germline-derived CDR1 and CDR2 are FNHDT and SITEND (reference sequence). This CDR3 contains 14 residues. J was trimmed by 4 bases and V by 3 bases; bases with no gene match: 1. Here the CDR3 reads CASSKTGGTGQLYF. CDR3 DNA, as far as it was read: TGTGCCAGCAGTAAGACAGGGGGCACCGGGCAGCTCTAC.

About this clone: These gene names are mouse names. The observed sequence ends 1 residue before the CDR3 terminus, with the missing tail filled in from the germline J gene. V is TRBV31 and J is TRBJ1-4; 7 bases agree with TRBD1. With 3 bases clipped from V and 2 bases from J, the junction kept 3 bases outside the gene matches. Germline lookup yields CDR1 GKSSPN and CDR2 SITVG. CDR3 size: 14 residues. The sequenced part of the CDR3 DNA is TGTGCCTGGAGCCGGGACAGATCCAACGAAAGATTATTT. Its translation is CAWSRDRSNERLF. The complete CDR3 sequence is CAWSRDRSNERLFF. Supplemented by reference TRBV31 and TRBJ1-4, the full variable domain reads AQTIHQWPVAEIKAVGSPLSLGCTIKGKSSPNLYWYWQATGGTLQQLFYSITVGQVESVVQLNLSASRPKDDQFILSTEKLLLSHSGFYLCAWSRDRSNERLFFGHGTKLSVL.

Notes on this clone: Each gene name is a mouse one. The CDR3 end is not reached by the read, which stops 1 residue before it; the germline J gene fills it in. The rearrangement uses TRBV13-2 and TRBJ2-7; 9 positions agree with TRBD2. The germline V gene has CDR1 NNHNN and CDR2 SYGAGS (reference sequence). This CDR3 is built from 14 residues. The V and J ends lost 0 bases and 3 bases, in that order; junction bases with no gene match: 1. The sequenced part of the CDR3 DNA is TGTGCCAGCGGTGATGCTGGGGGGGTCTATGAACAGTAC. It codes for CASGDAGGVYEQY. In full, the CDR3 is CASGDAGGVYEQYF.

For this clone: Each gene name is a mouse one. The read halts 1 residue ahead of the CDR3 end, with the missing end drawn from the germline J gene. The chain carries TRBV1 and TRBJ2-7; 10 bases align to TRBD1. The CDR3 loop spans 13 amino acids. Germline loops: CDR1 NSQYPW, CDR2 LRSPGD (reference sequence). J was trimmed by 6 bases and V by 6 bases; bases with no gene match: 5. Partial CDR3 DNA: TGCACCTGCAGCCGACAGGGGGCGCGTGAACAGTAC. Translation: CTCSRQGAREQY. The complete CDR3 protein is CTCSRQGAREQYF. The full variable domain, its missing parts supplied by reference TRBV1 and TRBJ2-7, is VTLLEQNPRWRLVPRGQAVNLRCILKNSQYPWMSWYQQDLQKQLQWLFTLRSPGDKEVKSLPGADYLATRVTDTELRLQVANMSQGRTLYCTCSRQGAREQYFGPGTRLTVL.

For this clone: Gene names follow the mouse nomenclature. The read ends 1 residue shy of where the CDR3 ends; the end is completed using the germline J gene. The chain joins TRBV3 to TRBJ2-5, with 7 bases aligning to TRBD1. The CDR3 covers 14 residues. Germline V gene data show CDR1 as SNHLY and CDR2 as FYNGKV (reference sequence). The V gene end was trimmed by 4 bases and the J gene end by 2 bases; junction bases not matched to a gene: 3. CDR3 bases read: TGTGCCAGCAGCTACGACAGGGTCCAAGACACCCAGTAC. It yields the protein CASSYDRVQDTQY. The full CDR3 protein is CASSYDRVQDTQYF.

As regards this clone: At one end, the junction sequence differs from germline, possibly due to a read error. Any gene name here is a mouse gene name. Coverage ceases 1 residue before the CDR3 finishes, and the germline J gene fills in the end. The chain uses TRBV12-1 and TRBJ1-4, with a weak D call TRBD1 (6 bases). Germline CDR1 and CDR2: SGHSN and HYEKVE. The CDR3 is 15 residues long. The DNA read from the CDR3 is TGTGCCAGCTCTGGAGGGGGAATTTCCGACGAAAGATTATTT. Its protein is CASSGGGISDERLF. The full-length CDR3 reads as CASSGGGISDERLFF.

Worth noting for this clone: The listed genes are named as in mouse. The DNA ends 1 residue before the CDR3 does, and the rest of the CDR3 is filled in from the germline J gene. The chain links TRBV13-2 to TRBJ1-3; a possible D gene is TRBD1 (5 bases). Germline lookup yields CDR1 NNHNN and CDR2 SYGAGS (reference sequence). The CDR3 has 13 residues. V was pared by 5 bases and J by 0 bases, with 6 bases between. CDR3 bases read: TGTGCCAGCGGGACAGATTCTGGAAATACGCTCTAT. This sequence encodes CASGTDSGNTLY. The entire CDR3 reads CASGTDSGNTLYF.

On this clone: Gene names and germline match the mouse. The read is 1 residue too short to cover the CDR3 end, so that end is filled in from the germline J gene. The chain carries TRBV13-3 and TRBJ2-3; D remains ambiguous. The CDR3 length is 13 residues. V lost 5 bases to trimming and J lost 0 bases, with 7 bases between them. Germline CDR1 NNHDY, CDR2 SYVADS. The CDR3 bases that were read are TGTGCCAGCAGGACCGCTAGTGCAGAAACGCTGTAT. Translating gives CASRTASAETLY. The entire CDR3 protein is CASRTASAETLYF.

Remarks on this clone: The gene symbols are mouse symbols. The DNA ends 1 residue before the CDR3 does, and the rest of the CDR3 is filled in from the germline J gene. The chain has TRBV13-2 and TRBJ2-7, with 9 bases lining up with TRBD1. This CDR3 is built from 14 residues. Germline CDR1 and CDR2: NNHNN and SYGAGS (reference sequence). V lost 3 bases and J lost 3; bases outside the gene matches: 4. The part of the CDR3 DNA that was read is TGTGCCAGCGGTGCCCGGGACAGGGACTATGAACAGTAC. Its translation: CASGARDRDYEQY. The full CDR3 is CASGARDRDYEQYF.

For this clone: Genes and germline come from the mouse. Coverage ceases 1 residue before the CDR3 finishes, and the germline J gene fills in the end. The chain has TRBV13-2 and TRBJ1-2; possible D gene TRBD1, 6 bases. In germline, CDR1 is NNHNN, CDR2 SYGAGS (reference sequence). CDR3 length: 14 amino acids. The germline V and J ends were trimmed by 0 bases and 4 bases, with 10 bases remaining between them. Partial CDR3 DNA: TGTGCCAGCGGTGATGCAGGGGCCCGCTCCGACTACACC. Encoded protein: CASGDAGARSDYT. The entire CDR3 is CASGDAGARSDYTF.

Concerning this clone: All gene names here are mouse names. This CDR3 is CTCSAPDWPSQNTLYF. CDR3 DNA (partial): TGCACCTGCAGTGCCCCGGACTGGCCTAGTCAAAACACCTTGTAC. V gene TRBV1 combines with J gene TRBJ2-4, with 7 bases aligning to TRBD2. The CDR3 end is not reached by the read, which stops 1 residue before it; the germline J gene fills it in. The CDR3 consists of 16 residues. Germline V lookup: CDR1 NSQYPW, CDR2 LRSPGD (reference sequence). J gave up 0 bases and V 3 bases, and 6 bases lay outside the gene matches.

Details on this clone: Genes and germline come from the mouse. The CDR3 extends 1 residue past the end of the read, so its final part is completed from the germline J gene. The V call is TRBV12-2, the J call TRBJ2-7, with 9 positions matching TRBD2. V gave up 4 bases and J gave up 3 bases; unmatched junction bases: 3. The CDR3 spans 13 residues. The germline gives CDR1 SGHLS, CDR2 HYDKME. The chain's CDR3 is CASSPGLGYEQYF. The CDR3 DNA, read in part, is TGTGCCAGCTCCCCGGGACTGGGCTATGAACAGTAC.

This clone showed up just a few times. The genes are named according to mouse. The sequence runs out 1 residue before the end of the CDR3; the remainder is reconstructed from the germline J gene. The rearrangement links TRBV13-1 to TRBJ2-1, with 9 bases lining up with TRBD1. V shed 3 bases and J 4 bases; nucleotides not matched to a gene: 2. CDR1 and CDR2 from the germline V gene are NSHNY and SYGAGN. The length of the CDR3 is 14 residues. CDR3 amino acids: CASSGGTGYAEQFF. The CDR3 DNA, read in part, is TGTGCCAGCAGTGGTGGGACAGGGTATGCTGAGCAGTTC.

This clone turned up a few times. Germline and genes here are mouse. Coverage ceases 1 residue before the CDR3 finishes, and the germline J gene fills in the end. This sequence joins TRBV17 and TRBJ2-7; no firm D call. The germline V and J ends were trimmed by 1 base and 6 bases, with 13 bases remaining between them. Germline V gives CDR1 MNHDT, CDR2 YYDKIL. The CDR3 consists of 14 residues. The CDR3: CASSRARTGREQYF. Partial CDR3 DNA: TGTGCTAGCAGTAGAGCCCGGACGGGCCGTGAACAGTAC.

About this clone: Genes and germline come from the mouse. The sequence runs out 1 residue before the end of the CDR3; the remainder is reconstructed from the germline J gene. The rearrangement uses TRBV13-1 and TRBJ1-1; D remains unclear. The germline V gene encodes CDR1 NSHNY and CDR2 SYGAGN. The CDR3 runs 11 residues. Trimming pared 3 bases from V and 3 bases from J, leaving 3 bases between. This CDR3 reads CASSGDTEVFF. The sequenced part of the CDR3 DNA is TGTGCCAGCAGTGGAGACACAGAAGTCTTC.